One and the same sample provided the 27 T cell receptor beta chains below, sequenced in a study of T cell repertoires in cytomegalovirus infection. TCRdb reanalysed the reads using MiXCR and keeps one entry per CDR3 protein. The sample lists 740,000 or so distinct CDR3 sequences, about a third occurring once. The sample consisted of PBMCs. These receptors were taken from a human donor in good health (CMV status not recorded). Some clones in this sample may be carry-over from other donors' samples.

Comments on this clonotype: Its ends do not fully match the called genes, so a read error is possible. This sequence joins TRBV7-6 and TRBJ2-2; D call uncertain. In germline, CDR1 is SGHVS, CDR2 FNYEAQ. The CDR3 length is 13 residues. CDR3 sequence (DNA): TGTGCTAGCAGCCAAACAAGCACCGGGGAGCTGTTTTTT. Translated, it gives CASSQTSTGELFF.

This clonotype was seen more than once but under ten times. The chain combines TRBV5-6 with TRBJ1-1; TRBD1 matches at 8 bases. The CDR3 is 16 amino acids. V was pared by 4 bases and J by 3 bases, with 11 bases of the junction left unmatched. Germline CDR1 and CDR2: SGHDT and YYEEEE. CDR3 loop: CASSPRQGMWDTEAFF. For the CDR3, the DNA is TGTGCCAGCAGCCCCCGACAGGGGATGTGGGACACTGAAGCTTTCTTT. Drawing the rest from reference TRBV5-6 and TRBJ1-1, the complete variable domain is DAGVTQSPTHLIKTRGQQVTLRCSPKSGHDTVSWYQQALGQGPQFIFQYYEEEERQRGNFPDRFSGHQFPNYSSELNVNALLLGDSALYLCASSPRQGMWDTEAFFGQGTRLTVV.

The genes are TRBV28 and TRBJ2-7; 9 nucleotides agree with TRBD1. This CDR3 is 17 amino acids long. Trimming removed 3 bases from V and 7 bases from J; junction bases left unmatched: 16. Looked up from germline, CDR1 is MDHEN and CDR2 is SYDVKM. The CDR3 coding sequence is TGTGCCAGCAGTTTCCCGGATGGGGGGACAGGGACGGGAGAGCAGTACTTC. This codes for CASSFPDGGTGTGEQYF.

In its sample, this clonotype was seen once. V is TRBV3-1 and J is TRBJ2-1; possible D gene TRBD2, 6 bases. CDR3 size: 14 residues. Germline loops: CDR1 LGHDT, CDR2 YNNKEL (reference sequence). Trimming left V 1 base short and J 6 bases short, with 10 bases between. This CDR3 is CASSQAGTGNEQFF. As DNA, the CDR3 is TGTGCCAGCAGCCAAGCGGGGACTGGCAATGAGCAGTTCTTC.

This clonotype turned up a few times. The genes are TRBV4-1 and TRBJ2-6; TRBD1 aligns across 7 bases. The germline V gene has CDR1 MGHRA and CDR2 YSYEKL. The junction had 8 bases not matched to a gene; V was cut back by 6 bases and J by 0 bases. The CDR3 length is 17 residues. Here the CDR3 reads CASRLPGQLSGANVLTF. CDR3 in DNA: TGCGCCAGCAGGCTCCCGGGACAGCTCTCTGGGGCCAACGTCCTGACTTTC.

Points on this clonotype: This may be a read error, as it is one base from a much larger clone. The CDR3 carries no conserved terminal phenylalanine or tryptophan, so it likely arises from a read error. This chain's CDR3 is CASSRTGSGANVLTL. CDR3 DNA: TGTGCCAGCAGCCGCACAGGCTCTGGGGCCAACGTCCTGACTTTA. This rearrangement joins TRBV7-6 to TRBJ2-6; a weak D match, TRBD1 (5 bases). CDR3 length: 15 amino acids. Germline CDR1 reads SGHVS; CDR2 reads FNYEAQ. V shed 5 bases and J shed 0 bases, with 8 bases lying between them.

J is TRBJ1-1 and V is TRBV6-6, with TRBD1 identical over 7 bases. The CDR3 spans 14 residues. V was pared by 5 bases and J by 10 bases, with 13 bases of the junction left unmatched. Germline-derived CDR1 and CDR2 are MNHNY and SVGAGI (reference sequence). The DNA for the CDR3 is TGTGCCAGCAGTCCCCGGACAGGCGCCCCTGGAGCTTTCTTT. Translation gives CASSPRTGAPGAFF.

This clonotype was detected a few times. V is TRBV7-8 and J is TRBJ2-2; perhaps D is TRBD1 or TRBD2 (5 bases each). Per germline, CDR1 SGHVS and CDR2 FQNEAQ. Trimming shortened V by 6 bases and J by 4 bases, and 15 bases separated the two germline ends. The CDR3 is 15 residues long. CDR3 protein: CASRAGRAFTGELFF. The CDR3 region has the DNA TGTGCCAGCAGGGCAGGGCGGGCGTTCACCGGGGAGCTGTTTTTT.

The chain combines TRBV7-8 with TRBJ2-2; D might be TRBD2 (5 bases). Germline values: CDR1 SGHVS, CDR2 FQNEAQ. V lost 3 bases, J lost 3 bases, and 17 bases lay in between. The CDR3 totals 17 residues. Written as DNA, the CDR3 is TGTGCCAGCAGCTTTTTCGCCACCACGGACTACACCGGGGAGCTGTTTTTT. As protein: CASSFFATTDYTGELFF.

This chain uses TRBV4-1 with TRBJ1-6, with a tentative D call TRBD1 (5 bases). Trimming left V 4 bases short and J 7 bases short, with 11 bases between. CDR3 length equals 14 residues. The V gene's germline CDR1 is MGHRA and CDR2 YSYEKL. As DNA, the CDR3 is TGCGCCAGCAGCCGAGGGGCATGGAATTCACCCCTCCACTTT. Its protein is CASSRGAWNSPLHF.

The V gene is TRBV6-2 or TRBV6-3, the J gene TRBJ1-1; D call uncertain. Between the trimmed V and J ends, which lost 0 bases and 0 bases, there was a span of 11 bases. The CDR3 consists of 16 residues. The V gene's germline CDR1 is MNHEY and CDR2 SVGEGT. This CDR3 is CASSYSWRPLNTEAFF. For the CDR3, the DNA is TGTGCCAGCAGTTACTCCTGGCGACCGCTGAACACTGAAGCTTTCTTT.

Concerning this clonotype itself: Because it lacks the conserved phenylalanine or tryptophan at the end, this CDR3 is likely a read error. This sequence joins TRBV28 and TRBJ1-6; D remains unclear. V was cut by 6 bases and J by 0 bases, with 12 bases left in between. Germline V lookup: CDR1 MDHEN, CDR2 SYDVKM. The CDR3 loop spans 16 amino acids. CDR3 sequence (DNA): TGTGCCAGCAGAAGGCCTGAGGGCTCCTATAATTCACCCCTCCACTGT. This encodes CASRRPEGSYNSPLHC.

The rearrangement joins TRBV6-5 to TRBJ2-3; possibly TRBD1 or TRBD2 for D (6 bases each). Germline V lookup: CDR1 MNHEY, CDR2 SVGAGI. CDR3 length: 15 amino acids. Trimming cost V 2 bases and J 6 bases, with 15 bases left between them. The CDR3 nucleotides read TGTGCCAGCAGTTACCGGGGGACATCTGGGGATACGCAGTATTTT. Protein: CASSYRGTSGDTQYF.

This chain's CDR3 is CASSQVGPRLSDEQFF. The CDR3 bases are TGTGCCAGCAGCCAAGTGGGGCCCCGACTATCTGATGAGCAGTTCTTC. The chain carries TRBV4-2 and TRBJ2-1; the D gene could be TRBD1 or TRBD2 (5 bases each). Trimming removed 1 base from V and 8 bases from J, with 18 bases in between. The CDR3 sequence is 16 residues long. Germline V lookup: CDR1 LGHNA, CDR2 YNFKEQ.

This sequence joins TRBV5-4 and TRBJ2-7; TRBD1 matches 10 bases. The CDR3 covers 16 residues. The germline V gene encodes CDR1 SGHNT and CDR2 YYREEE (reference sequence). V shed 3 bases and J 1 base; nucleotides not matched to a gene: 7. CDR3 region: CASSSKTGGGSYEQYF. CDR3 nucleotides: TGTGCCAGCAGCTCGAAGACAGGGGGCGGTTCCTACGAGCAGTACTTC.

As regards this clonotype: One end of the junction is discordant with germline, which a read error may explain. The rearrangement uses TRBV11-2 and TRBJ2-6; the D gene is possibly TRBD1 (5 bases). CDR1 is SGHAT and CDR2 is FQNNGV in the germline V gene. The CDR3 runs 13 residues. The CDR3 DNA follows: TGTGCCAGCAGCTTGGCTGGGGCCAACATCCTGACTTTC. Translation gives CASSLAGANILTF.

V gene TRBV20-1 combines with J gene TRBJ1-3; the D is unclear. V was shortened by 0 bases and J by 0 bases, with 15 bases between the two germline ends. This CDR3 spans 17 amino acids. Germline V gene data show CDR1 as DFQATT and CDR2 as SNEGSKA (reference sequence). Here the CDR3 reads CSARDPLGPGSGNTIYF. The CDR3 region has the DNA TGCAGTGCTAGAGACCCTTTGGGCCCGGGCTCTGGAAACACCATATATTTT.

This clonotype appeared a few times. The chain links TRBV15 to TRBJ1-1; tentatively, D is TRBD1 (5 bases). Germline V gene lookup returns CDR1 LNHNV and CDR2 YYDKDF (reference sequence). The V and J ends lost 8 bases and 5 bases respectively, with 18 bases between them. The CDR3 length is 14 residues. This chain's CDR3 is CATDEGAGLTEAFF. As DNA, the CDR3 is TGTGCCACCGACGAAGGGGCAGGTTTGACTGAAGCTTTCTTT.

The genes are TRBV10-3 and TRBJ2-1; D not certain. CDR3 length equals 13 residues. Looked up from germline, CDR1 is ENHRY and CDR2 is SYGVKD. V shed 0 bases and J shed 8 bases, with 8 bases lying between them. CDR3 in amino acids: CAISESRADEQFF. The CDR3 nucleotides are TGTGCCATCAGTGAGTCCCGGGCTGATGAGCAGTTCTTC.

This clonotype occurred many times. The chain combines TRBV7-2 with TRBJ2-7; a weak D match, TRBD1 (6 bases). This CDR3 is built from 16 residues. The germline V gene encodes CDR1 SGHTA and CDR2 FQGNSA. Trimming removed 0 bases at V and 4 bases at J, with 16 bases between. The CDR3 reads CASSLALGAAGYEQYF. The CDR3, as DNA: TGTGCCAGCAGCTTAGCCCTGGGGGCGGCCGGATACGAGCAGTACTTC.

This chain joins TRBV6-2 or TRBV6-3 and TRBJ1-5; TRBD1 matches at 8 bases. The CDR3 totals 15 residues. Germline V gene lookup returns CDR1 MNHEY and CDR2 SVGEGT. The V segment lost 5 bases and the J segment 2 bases; nucleotides outside the gene matches: 5. The CDR3 is CASSPQGVRNQPQHF. The DNA for the CDR3 is TGTGCCAGCAGTCCACAGGGGGTCCGCAATCAGCCCCAGCATTTT.

The gene calls are TRBV28 and TRBJ2-5; TRBD1 matches 7 bases. V lost 6 bases, J lost 3 bases, and 22 bases stayed unmatched. The germline V gene has CDR1 MDHEN and CDR2 SYDVKM. CDR3 length: 19 amino acids. The CDR3 spells CASSPGVGTEKPSEETQYF. In nucleotides, the CDR3 is TGTGCCAGCAGCCCCGGAGTCGGGACAGAAAAACCCTCTGAAGAGACCCAGTACTTC.

This clonotype was observed a handful of times. The chain couples TRBV2 to TRBJ2-1; possibly TRBD1 for D (6 bases). The CDR3 spans 16 residues. The V and J ends lost 5 bases and 0 bases respectively, with 14 bases between them. CDR1 is SNHLY and CDR2 is FYNNEI in the germline V gene. The CDR3 DNA reads TGTGCCAGCAGTTGGCCCCAGGGGAGCTCCTACAATGAGCAGTTCTTC. Its translation: CASSWPQGSSYNEQFF.

This clonotype turned up a few times. The chain carries TRBV7-2 and TRBJ2-7; 8 bases are shared with TRBD2. The CDR3 is made up of 15 amino acids. Looked up from germline, CDR1 is SGHTA and CDR2 is FQGNSA. V was pared by 4 bases and J by 2 bases, with 7 bases of the junction left unmatched. CDR3 nucleotides: TGTGCCAGCAGCTCCTTTGCGGGGGGAGCCTACGAGCAGTACTTC. Its protein is CASSSFAGGAYEQYF.

The CDR3 spells CASSQDDRPFGSGYTF. DNA of the CDR3: TGTGCCAGCAGCCAAGACGACAGGCCCTTTGGAAGTGGCTACACCTTC. This sequence joins TRBV4-2 and TRBJ1-2; D may be TRBD1 (6 bases). The germline gives CDR1 LGHNA, CDR2 YNFKEQ. The CDR3 contains 16 residues. Trimming removed 0 bases from V and 7 bases from J, with 18 bases in between.

About this clonotype itself: Since no conserved phenylalanine or tryptophan closes the CDR3, a read error is the likely cause. The V and J genes are TRBV7-8 and TRBJ2-7, with a weak D call TRBD2 (5 bases). Per germline, CDR1 SGHVS and CDR2 FQNEAQ. V lost 5 bases and J lost 0, with 11 bases in between. This CDR3 contains 14 residues. CDR3 residues: CASSPGLSSYEQYL. The CDR3 DNA is TGTGCCAGCAGCCCAGGACTGAGCTCCTACGAGCAGTACCTA.

This clonotype was detected only a few times. The V call is TRBV5-1, the J call TRBJ1-4, with D uncertain. The CDR3 has 11 residues. Trimming stripped 7 bases from V and 7 bases from J, with 8 bases between. Germline-derived CDR1 and CDR2 are SGHRS and YFSETQ. Here the CDR3 reads CASHGGEKLFF. The CDR3 nucleotides are TGCGCCAGCCACGGCGGTGAAAAACTGTTTTTT.